Detailed here is one TCR beta chain. The CDR3 covers 15 residues. CDR1 and CDR2 from the germline V gene are SGDLS and YYNGEE. V shed 4 bases and J 7 bases; nucleotides not matched to a gene: 8. With a J-beta primer mix and a sample-barcoded 5' primer, a second PCR ran about 7 to 12 cycles. TCRdb redid the calling of the 5' RACE reads with MiXCR, one entry per CDR3 protein. The sample lists fewer than 2 million distinct CDR3 sequences, approximately 39% occurring once. The data stem from a study of blood T cells in healthy people across ages. J is TRBJ1-5 and V is TRBV9; 10 bases are a match to TRBD1. This TCR came from a human donor in good health. The sequencing input was blood. The CDR3 DNA reads TGTGCCAGCAGCTCGGGACAGGGGAAAGGCCAGCCCCAGCATTTT. Encoded protein: CASSSGQGKGQPQHF.